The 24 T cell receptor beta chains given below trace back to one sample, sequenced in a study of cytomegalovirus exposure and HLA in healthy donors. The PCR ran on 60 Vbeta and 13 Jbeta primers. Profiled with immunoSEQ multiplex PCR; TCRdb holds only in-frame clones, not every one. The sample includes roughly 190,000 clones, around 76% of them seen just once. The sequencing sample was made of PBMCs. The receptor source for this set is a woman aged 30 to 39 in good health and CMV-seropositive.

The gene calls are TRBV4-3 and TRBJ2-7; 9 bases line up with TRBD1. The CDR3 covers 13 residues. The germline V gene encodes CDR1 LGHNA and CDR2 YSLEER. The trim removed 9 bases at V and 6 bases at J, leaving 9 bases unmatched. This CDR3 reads CARFSRDRVEQYF. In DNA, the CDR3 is TGCGCCAGGTTCTCAAGGGACAGGGTCGAGCAGTACTTC.

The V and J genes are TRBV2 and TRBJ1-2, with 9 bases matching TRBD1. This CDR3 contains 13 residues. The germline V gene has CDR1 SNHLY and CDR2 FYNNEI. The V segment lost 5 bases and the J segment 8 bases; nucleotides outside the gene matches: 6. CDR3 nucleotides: TGTGCCAGCAGTACAACAGGGGGCGAAGGCTACACCTTC. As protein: CASSTTGGEGYTF.

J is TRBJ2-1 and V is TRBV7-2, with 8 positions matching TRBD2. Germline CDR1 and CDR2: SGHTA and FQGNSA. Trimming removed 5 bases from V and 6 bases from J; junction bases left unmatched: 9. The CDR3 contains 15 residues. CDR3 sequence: CASSVPGLVSNEQFF. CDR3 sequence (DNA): TGTGCCAGCAGCGTTCCGGGACTAGTATCCAATGAGCAGTTCTTC.

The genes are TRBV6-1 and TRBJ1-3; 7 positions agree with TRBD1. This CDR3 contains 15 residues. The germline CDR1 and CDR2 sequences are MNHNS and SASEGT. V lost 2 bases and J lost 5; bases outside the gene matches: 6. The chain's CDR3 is CASSESTGDRNTIYF. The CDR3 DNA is TGTGCCAGCAGTGAATCTACAGGGGATCGAAACACCATATATTTT.

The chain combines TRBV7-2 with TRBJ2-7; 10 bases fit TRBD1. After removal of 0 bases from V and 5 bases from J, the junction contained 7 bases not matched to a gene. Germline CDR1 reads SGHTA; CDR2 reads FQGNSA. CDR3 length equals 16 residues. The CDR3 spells CASSLAARDRGHEQYF. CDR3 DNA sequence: TGTGCCAGCAGCTTAGCAGCGCGGGACAGGGGCCACGAGCAGTACTTC.

This CDR3 is CASSLSGQSTGNTIYF. The CDR3 DNA sequence: TGTGCCAGCAGCTTGAGCGGACAGAGTACTGGAAACACCATATATTTT. J is TRBJ1-3 and V is TRBV7-6, with D possibly being TRBD1 (6 bases). Germline V gene lookup returns CDR1 SGHVS and CDR2 FNYEAQ. There are 16 residues in the CDR3. V dropped 3 bases and J dropped 2 bases, with 14 bases sitting between them.

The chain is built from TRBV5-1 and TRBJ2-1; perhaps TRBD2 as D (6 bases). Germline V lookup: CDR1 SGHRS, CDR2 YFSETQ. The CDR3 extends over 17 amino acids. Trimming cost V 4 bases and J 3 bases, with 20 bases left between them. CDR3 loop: CASSPGGRGRIYNEQFF. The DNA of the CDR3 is TGCGCCAGCAGCCCTGGGGGTCGGGGGAGGATCTACAATGAGCAGTTCTTC. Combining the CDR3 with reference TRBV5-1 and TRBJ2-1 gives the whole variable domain KAGVTQTPRYLIKTRGQQVTLSCSPISGHRSVSWYQQTPGQGLQFLFEYFSETQRNKGNFPGRFSGRQFSNSRSEMNVSTLELGDSALYLCASSPGGRGRIYNEQFFGPGTRLTVL.

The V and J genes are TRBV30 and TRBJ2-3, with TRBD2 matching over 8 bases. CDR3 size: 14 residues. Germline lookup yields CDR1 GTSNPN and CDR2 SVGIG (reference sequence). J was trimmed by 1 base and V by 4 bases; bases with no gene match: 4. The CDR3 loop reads CAWMISGGTDTQYF. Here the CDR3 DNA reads TGTGCCTGGATGATTAGCGGGGGCACAGATACGCAGTATTTT.

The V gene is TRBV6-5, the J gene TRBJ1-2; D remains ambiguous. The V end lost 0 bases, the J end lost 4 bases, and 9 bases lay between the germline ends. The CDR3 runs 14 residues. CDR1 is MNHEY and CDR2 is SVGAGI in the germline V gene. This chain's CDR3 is CASSYSSVPYGYTF. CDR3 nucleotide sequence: TGTGCCAGCAGTTACTCGTCAGTGCCCTATGGCTACACCTTC.

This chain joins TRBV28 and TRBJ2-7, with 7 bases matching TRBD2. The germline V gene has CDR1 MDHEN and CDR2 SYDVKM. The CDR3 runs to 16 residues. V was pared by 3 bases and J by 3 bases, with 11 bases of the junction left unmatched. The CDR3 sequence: CASSFGERDVGYEQYF. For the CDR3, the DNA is TGTGCCAGCAGTTTCGGAGAGCGGGACGTTGGCTACGAGCAGTACTTC.

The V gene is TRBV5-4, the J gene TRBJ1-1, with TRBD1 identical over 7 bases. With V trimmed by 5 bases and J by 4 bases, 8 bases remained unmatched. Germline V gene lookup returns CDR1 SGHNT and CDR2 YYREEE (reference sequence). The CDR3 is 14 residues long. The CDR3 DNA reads TGTGCCAGCAGGGCGACAGGGCTGGGCACTGAAGCTTTCTTT. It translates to CASRATGLGTEAFF. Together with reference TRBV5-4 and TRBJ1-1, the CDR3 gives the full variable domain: ETGVTQSPTHLIKTRGQQVTLRCSSQSGHNTVSWYQQALGQGPQFIFQYYREEENGRGNFPPRFSGLQFPNYSSELNVNALELDDSALYLCASRATGLGTEAFFGQGTRLTVV.

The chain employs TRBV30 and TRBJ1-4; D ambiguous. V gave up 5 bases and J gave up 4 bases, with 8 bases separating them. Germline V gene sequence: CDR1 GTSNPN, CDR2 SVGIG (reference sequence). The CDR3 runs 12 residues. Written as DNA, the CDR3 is TGTGCCTGGGGAGTCTATAATGAAAAACTGTTTTTT. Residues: CAWGVYNEKLFF.

The DNA for the CDR3 is TGTGCCAGCAGTTTATTCGCGGGACAGGGGTTCCCTGGGGCCAACGTCCTGACTTTC. It specifies CASSLFAGQGFPGANVLTF. V gene TRBV28 combines with J gene TRBJ2-6; 10 nucleotides line up with TRBD1. The CDR3 totals 19 residues. CDR1 MDHEN and CDR2 SYDVKM come from the germline V gene. V shed 1 base, J shed 2 bases, and the junction held 8 bases outside the gene matches. Combining the CDR3 with reference TRBV28 and TRBJ2-6 gives the whole variable domain DVKVTQSSRYLVKRTGEKVFLECVQDMDHENMFWYRQDPGLGLRLIYFSYDVKMKEKGDIPEGYSVSREKKERFSLILESASTNQTSMYLCASSLFAGQGFPGANVLTFGAGSRLTVL.

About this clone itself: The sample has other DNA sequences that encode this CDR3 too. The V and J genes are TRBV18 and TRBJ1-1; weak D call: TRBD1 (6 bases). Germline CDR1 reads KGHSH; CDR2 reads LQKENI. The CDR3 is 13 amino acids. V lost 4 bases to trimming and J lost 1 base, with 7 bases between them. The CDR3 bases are TGTGCCAGCTCACTACAGGGGAACACTGAAGCTTTCTTT. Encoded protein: CASSLQGNTEAFF.

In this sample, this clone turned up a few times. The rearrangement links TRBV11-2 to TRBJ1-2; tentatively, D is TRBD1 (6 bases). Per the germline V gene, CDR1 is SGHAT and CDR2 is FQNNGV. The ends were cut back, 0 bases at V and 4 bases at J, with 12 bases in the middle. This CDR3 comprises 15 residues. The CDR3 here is CASSLEVGGPYGYTF. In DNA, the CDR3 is TGTGCCAGCAGCTTAGAGGTCGGGGGGCCCTATGGCTACACCTTC.

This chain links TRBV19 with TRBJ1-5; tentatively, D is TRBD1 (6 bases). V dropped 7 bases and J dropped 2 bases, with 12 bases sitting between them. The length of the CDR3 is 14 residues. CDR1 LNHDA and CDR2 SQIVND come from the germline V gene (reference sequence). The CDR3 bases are TGTGCCAGTAAATACAGGGAAGGCAATCAGCCCCAGCATTTT. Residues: CASKYREGNQPQHF.

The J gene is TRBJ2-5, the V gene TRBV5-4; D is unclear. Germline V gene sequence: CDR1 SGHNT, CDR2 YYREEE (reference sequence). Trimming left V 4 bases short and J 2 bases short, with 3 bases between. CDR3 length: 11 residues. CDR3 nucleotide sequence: TGTGCCAGCAGCCAACAAGAGACCCAGTACTTC. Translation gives CASSQQETQYF.

The CDR3 DNA sequence: TGTGCCTGGAGTGTACAGGGGGCGAGGAACGAGCAGTACTTC. It specifies CAWSVQGARNEQYF. V and J are TRBV30 and TRBJ2-5, with 9 positions matching TRBD1. Near its end, the DNA agrees better with TRBJ2-7, so the J call may be wrong. This CDR3 is built from 14 residues. Germline assignment: CDR1 GTSNPN and CDR2 SVGIG (reference sequence).

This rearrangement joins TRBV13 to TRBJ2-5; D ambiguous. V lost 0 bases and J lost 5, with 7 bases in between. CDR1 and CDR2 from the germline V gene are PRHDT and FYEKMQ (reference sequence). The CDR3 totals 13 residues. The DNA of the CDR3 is TGTGCCAGCAGCTTAGGTTTACGGGAGACCCAGTACTTC. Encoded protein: CASSLGLRETQYF.

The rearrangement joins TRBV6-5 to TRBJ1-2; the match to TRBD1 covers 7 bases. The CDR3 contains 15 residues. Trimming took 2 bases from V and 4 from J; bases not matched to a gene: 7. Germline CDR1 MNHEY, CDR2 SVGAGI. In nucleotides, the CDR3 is TGTGCCAGCAGTTACGAGGCGACAGGGACCTATGGCTACACCTTC. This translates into CASSYEATGTYGYTF.

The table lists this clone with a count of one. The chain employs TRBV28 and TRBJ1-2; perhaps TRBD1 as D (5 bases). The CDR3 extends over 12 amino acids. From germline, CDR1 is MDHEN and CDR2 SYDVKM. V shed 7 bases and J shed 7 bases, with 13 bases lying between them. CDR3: CASTLAGRGYTF. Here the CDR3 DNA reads TGTGCCAGCACCCTGGCAGGGCGTGGCTACACCTTC.

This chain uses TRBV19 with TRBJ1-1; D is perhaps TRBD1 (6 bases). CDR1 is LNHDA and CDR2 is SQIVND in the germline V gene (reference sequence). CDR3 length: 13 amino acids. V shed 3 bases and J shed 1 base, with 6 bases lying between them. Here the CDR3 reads CASSMGQNTEAFF. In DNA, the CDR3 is TGTGCCAGTAGTATGGGACAGAACACTGAAGCTTTCTTT.

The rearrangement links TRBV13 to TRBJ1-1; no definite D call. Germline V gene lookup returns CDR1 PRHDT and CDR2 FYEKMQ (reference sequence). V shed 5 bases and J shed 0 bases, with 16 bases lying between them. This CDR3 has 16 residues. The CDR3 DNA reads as TGTGCCAGCAGCCCGGAGAGGGCTAGGGTGAACACTGAAGCTTTCTTT. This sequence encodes CASSPERARVNTEAFF. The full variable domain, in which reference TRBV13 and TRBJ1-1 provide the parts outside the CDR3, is AAGVIQSPRHLIKEKRETATLKCYPIPRHDTVYWYQQGPGQDPQFLISFYEKMQSDKGSIPDRFSAQQFSDYHSELNMSSLELGDSALYFCASSPERARVNTEAFFGQGTRLTVV.

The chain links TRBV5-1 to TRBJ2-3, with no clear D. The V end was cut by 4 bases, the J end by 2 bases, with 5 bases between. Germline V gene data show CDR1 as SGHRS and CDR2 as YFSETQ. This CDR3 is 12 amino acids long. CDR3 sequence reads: CASSSLTDTQYF. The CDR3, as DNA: TGCGCCAGCAGCAGCCTCACAGATACGCAGTATTTT. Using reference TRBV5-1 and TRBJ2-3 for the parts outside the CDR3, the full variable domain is KAGVTQTPRYLIKTRGQQVTLSCSPISGHRSVSWYQQTPGQGLQFLFEYFSETQRNKGNFPGRFSGRQFSNSRSEMNVSTLELGDSALYLCASSSLTDTQYFGPGTRLTVL.